This T cell receptor beta chain is from a study of T cell responses to AZD1222 COVID-19 vaccine. Study-level information: Second-dose timings of about 4 or about 12 weeks were pooled. Study-wide results and limits: All repertoire sampling was performed exclusively after the peak T cell response. As reported, nearly half of all spike-specific TCRs target variant regions that are unmutated. Possibly, clonal diversity was underestimated; donors were largely white British and included more females.

Sequenced by immunoSEQ multiplex PCR; TCRdb stores in-frame clones only, minus some. The sample records 100,000 to 150,000 clones, about 90% being singletons. CDR3 length: 15 amino acids. Germline CDR1 is MDHEN and CDR2 is SYDVKM. The V and J ends lost 4 bases and 9 bases respectively, with 16 bases between them. Details on this clone: The target antigen is unknown.

The specimen was peripheral blood, collected on day 0 of AZD1222 vaccination. The clonotype comes from an adult in good health. The chain employs TRBV28 and TRBJ2-6; D is perhaps TRBD2 (5 bases). The CDR3 nucleotides are TGTGCCAGCAGTTCCCCACCGGGTGGGAGCAACGTCCTGACTTTC. Protein product: CASSSPPGGSNVLTF.